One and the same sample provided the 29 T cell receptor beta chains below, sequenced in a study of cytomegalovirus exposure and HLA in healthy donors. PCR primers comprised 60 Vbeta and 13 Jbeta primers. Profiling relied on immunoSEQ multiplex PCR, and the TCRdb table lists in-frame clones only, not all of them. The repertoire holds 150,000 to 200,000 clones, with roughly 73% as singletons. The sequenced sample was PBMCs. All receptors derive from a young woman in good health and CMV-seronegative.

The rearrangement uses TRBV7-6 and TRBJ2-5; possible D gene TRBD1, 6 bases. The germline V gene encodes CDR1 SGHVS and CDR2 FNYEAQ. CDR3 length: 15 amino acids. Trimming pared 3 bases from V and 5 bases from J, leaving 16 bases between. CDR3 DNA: TGTGCCAGCAGCTTCGCCGGGACAAACGGGGAGACCCAGTACTTC. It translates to CASSFAGTNGETQYF.

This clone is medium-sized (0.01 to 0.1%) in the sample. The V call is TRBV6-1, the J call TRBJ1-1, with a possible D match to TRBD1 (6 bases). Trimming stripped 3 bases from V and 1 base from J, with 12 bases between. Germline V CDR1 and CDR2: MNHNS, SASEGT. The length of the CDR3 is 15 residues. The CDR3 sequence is CASSEFLQGNTEAFF. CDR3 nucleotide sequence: TGTGCCAGCAGTGAGTTCCTACAGGGGAACACTGAAGCTTTCTTT.

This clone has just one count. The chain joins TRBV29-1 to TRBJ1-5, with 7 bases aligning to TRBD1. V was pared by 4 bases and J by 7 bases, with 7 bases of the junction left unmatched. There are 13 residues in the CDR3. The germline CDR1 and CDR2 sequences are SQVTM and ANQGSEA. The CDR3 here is CSVATGVGQPQHF. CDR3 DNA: TGCAGCGTTGCCACAGGGGTTGGGCAGCCCCAGCATTTT.

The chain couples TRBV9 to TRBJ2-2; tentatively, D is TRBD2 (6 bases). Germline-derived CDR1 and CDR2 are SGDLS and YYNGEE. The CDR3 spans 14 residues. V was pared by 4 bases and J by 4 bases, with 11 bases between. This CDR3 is CASSHGGITGELFF. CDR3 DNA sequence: TGTGCCAGCAGCCACGGAGGGATCACCGGGGAGCTGTTTTTT. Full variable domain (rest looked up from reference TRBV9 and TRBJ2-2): DSGVTQTPKHLITATGQRVTLRCSPRSGDLSVYWYQQSLDQGLQFLIQYYNGEERAKGNILERFSAQQFPDLHSELNLSSLELGDSALYFCASSHGGITGELFFGEGSRLTVL.

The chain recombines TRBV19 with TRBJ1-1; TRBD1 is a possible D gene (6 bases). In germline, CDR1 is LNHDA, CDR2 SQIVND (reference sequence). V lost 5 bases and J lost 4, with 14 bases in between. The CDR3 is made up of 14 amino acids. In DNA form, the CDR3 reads TGTGCCAGTAGTCAACCAGGGGAGACCACTGAAGCTTTCTTT. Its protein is CASSQPGETTEAFF.

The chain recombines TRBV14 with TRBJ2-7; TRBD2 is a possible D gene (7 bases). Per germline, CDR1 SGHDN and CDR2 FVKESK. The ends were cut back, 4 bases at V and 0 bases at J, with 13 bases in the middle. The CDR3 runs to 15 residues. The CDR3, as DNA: TGTGCCAGCAGCCCAAAGGGGGGGCGCTCCTACGAGCAGTACTTC. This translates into CASSPKGGRSYEQYF.

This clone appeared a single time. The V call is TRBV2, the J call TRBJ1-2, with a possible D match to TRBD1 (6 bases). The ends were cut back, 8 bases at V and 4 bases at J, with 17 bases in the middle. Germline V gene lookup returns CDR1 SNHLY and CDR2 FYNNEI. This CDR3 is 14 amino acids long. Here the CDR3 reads CASGTGQTTYGYTF. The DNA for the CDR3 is TGTGCCAGCGGAACGGGACAAACAACCTATGGCTACACCTTC.

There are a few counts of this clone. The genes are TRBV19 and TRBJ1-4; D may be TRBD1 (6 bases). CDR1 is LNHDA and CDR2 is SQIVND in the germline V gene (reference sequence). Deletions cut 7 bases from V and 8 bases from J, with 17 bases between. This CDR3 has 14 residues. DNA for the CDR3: TGTGCCAGTAAACGAGGGGGGGGACCGGAAAAACTGTTTTTT. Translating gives CASKRGGGPEKLFF.

The CDR3 sequence is CASSLEGGRGTETQYF. In DNA, the CDR3 is TGCGCCAGCAGCTTGGAGGGGGGGCGAGGAACGGAGACCCAGTACTTC. The chain combines TRBV5-1 with TRBJ2-5; D is perhaps TRBD2 (7 bases). CDR1 and CDR2 from the germline V gene are SGHRS and YFSETQ. V lost 0 bases to trimming and J lost 5 bases, with 17 bases between them. This CDR3 comprises 16 residues.

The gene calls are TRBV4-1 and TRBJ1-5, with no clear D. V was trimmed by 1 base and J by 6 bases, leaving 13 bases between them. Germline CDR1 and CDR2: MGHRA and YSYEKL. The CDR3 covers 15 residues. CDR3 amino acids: CASSQGEVGSQPQHF. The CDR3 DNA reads TGCGCCAGCAGCCAAGGCGAGGTTGGGAGTCAGCCCCAGCATTTT.

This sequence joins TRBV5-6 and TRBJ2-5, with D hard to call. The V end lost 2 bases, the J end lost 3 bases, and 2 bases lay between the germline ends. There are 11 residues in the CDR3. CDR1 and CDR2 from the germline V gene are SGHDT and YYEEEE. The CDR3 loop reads CASSFEETQYF. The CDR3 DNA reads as TGTGCCAGCAGCTTCGAAGAGACCCAGTACTTC.

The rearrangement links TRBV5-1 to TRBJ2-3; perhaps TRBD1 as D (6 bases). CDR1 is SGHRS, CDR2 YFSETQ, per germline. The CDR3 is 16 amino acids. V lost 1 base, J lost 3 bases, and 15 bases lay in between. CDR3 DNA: TGCGCCAGCAGCTTGCTACAGGGCCTATCAACAGATACGCAGTATTTT. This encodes CASSLLQGLSTDTQYF.

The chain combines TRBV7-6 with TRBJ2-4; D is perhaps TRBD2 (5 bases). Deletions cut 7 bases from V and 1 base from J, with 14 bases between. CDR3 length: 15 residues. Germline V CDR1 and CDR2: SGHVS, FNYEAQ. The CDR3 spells CASMVRERAKNIQYF. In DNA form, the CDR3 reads TGTGCCAGCATGGTAAGGGAGAGGGCCAAAAACATTCAGTACTTC.

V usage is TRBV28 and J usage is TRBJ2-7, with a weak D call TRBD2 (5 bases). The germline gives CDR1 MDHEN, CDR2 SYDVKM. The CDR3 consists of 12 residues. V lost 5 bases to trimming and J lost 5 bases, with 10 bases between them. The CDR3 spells CASSTGVHEQYF. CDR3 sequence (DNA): TGTGCCAGCAGTACCGGGGTACACGAGCAGTACTTC.

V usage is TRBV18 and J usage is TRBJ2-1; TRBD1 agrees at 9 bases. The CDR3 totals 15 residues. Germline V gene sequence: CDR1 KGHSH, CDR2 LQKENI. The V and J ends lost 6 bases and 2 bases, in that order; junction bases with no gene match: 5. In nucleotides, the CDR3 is TGTGCCAGCTCGTCCGGGACAGGGACCTACAATGAGCAGTTCTTC. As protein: CASSSGTGTYNEQFF.

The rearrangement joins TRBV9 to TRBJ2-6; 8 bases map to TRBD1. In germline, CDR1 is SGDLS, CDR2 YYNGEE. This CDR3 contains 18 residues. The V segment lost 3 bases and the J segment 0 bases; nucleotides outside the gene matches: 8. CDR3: CASSADRGRGSGANVLTF. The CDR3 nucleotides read TGTGCCAGCAGCGCTGACAGGGGTCGCGGCTCTGGGGCCAACGTCCTGACTTTC. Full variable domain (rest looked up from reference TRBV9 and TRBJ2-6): DSGVTQTPKHLITATGQRVTLRCSPRSGDLSVYWYQQSLDQGLQFLIQYYNGEERAKGNILERFSAQQFPDLHSELNLSSLELGDSALYFCASSADRGRGSGANVLTFGAGSRLTVL.

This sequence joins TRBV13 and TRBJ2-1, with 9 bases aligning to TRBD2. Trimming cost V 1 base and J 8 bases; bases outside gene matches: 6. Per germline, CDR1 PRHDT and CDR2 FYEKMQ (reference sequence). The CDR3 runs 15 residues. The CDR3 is CASSLVGRGGDEQFF. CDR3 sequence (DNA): TGTGCCAGCAGCTTAGTTGGGCGGGGGGGGGATGAGCAGTTCTTC.

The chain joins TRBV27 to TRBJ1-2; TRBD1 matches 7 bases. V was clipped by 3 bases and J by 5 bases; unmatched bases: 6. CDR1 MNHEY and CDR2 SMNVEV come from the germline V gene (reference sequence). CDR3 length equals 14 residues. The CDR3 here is CASSFRDREYGYTF. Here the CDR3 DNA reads TGTGCCAGCAGTTTCCGGGACAGAGAATATGGCTACACCTTC.

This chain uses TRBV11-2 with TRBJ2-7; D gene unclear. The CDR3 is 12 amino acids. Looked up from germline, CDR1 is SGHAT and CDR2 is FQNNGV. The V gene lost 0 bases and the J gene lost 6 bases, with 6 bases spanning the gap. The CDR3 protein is CASSLDFLEQYF. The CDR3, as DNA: TGTGCCAGCAGCTTAGATTTCCTCGAGCAGTACTTC.

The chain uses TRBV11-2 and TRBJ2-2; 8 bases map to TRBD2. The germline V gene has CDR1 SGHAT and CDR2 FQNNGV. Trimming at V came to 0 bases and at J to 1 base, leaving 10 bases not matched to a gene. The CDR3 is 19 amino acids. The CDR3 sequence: CASSLDFLTSVLNTGELFF. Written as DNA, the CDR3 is TGTGCCAGCAGCTTAGATTTTCTGACTAGCGTATTGAACACCGGGGAGCTGTTTTTT.

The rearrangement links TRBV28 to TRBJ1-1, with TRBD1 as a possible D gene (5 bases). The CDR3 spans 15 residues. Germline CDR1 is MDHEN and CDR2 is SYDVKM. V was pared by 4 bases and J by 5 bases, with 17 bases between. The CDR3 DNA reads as TGTGCCAGCAGTTCCCCGGGAGGGGTTTGGACTGAAGCTTTCTTT. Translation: CASSSPGGVWTEAFF.

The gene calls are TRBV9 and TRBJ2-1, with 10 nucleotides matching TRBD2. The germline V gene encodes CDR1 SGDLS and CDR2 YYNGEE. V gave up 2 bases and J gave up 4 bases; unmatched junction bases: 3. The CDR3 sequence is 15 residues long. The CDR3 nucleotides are TGTGCCAGCAGCGTCGCTAGCGGGGGTTACAATGAGCAGTTCTTC. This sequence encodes CASSVASGGYNEQFF. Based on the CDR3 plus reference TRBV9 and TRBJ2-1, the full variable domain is DSGVTQTPKHLITATGQRVTLRCSPRSGDLSVYWYQQSLDQGLQFLIQYYNGEERAKGNILERFSAQQFPDLHSELNLSSLELGDSALYFCASSVASGGYNEQFFGPGTRLTVL.

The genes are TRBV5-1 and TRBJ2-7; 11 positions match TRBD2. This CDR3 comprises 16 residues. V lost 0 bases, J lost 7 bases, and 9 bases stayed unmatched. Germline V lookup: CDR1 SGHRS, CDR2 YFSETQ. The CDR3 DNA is TGCGCCAGCAGCTTGGAAGGTAGCGGGGGGGCTGAAGAGCAGTACTTC. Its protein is CASSLEGSGGAEEQYF.

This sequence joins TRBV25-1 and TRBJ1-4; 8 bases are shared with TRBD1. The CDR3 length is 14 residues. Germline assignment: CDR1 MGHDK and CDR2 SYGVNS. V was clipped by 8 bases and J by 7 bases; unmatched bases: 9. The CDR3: CASARQGRGEKLFF. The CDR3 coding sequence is TGTGCCAGCGCCAGACAGGGGAGGGGTGAAAAACTGTTTTTT.

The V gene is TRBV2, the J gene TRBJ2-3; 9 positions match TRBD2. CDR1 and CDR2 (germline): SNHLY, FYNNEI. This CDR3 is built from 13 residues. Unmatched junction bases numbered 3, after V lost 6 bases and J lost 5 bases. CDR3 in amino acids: CASSGTSQDTQYF. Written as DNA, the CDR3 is TGTGCCAGCAGCGGGACTAGCCAAGATACGCAGTATTTT.

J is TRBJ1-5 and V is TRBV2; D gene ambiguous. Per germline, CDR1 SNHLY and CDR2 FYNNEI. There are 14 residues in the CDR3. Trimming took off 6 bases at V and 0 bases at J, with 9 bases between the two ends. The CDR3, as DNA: TGTGCCAGCAGCGGGGAGTTTAGCAATCAGCCCCAGCATTTT. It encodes CASSGEFSNQPQHF.

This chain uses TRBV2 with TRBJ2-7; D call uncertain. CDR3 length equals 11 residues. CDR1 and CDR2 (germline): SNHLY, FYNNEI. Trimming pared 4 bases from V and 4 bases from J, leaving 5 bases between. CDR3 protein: CASSAQYEQYF. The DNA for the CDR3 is TGTGCCAGCAGTGCCCAATACGAGCAGTACTTC.

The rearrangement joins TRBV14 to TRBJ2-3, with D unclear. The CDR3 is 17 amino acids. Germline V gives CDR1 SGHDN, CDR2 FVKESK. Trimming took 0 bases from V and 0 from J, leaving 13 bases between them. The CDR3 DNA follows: TGTGCCAGCAGCCAAGACGGTGCCTCCCCTAGCACAGATACGCAGTATTTT. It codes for CASSQDGASPSTDTQYF.

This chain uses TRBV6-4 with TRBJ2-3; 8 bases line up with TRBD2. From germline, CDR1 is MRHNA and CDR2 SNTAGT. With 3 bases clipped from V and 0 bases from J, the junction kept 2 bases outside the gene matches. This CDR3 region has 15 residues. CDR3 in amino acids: CASSELAASTDTQYF. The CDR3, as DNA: TGTGCCAGCAGTGAACTAGCGGCCAGCACAGATACGCAGTATTTT.